The rows below give T cell receptor beta chains drawn from one sample of a study of T cell changes during pregnancy in multiple sclerosis. The table came from immunoSEQ multiplex PCR; TCRdb's copy has only in-frame clones and leaves some out. The data show nearly 80,000 clones, approximately 90% seen once. Here the sequenced sample was CD4+ T cells from peripheral blood mononuclear cells, taken before pregnancy. Receptors were obtained from a female donor with multiple sclerosis, enrolled in a pregnancy study. Each CDR3 is given without its conserved first and last residue.

v_call,j_call,cdr3_aa
TRBV5-1,TRBJ1-5,ASSQGTGDSNQPQH
TRBV6-6,TRBJ1-3,ASSTGYGNTIY
TRBV5-6,TRBJ1-6,ASSLEGGRSSPLH
TRBV19,TRBJ1-5,ASSRTGTGDNQPQH
TRBV28,TRBJ1-4,ASSLQAGPDEKLF
TRBV9,TRBJ2-1,ASSVEGTGGTEQF
TRBV2,TRBJ1-6,ASERGLAYNSPLH
TRBV7-2,TRBJ2-2,ASSSNLGELF
TRBV5-6,TRBJ1-1,ASSVSPNTEAF
TRBV7-3,TRBJ2-3,ASSLAGAHFDTQY
TRBV19,TRBJ1-1,ASSTSSDRFEGAF
TRBV30,TRBJ1-4,AWSIHRAINEKLF
TRBV19,TRBJ1-1,ASTPGQGRATEAF
TRBV18,TRBJ1-1,ASSPPMNTEAF
TRBV30,TRBJ2-7,AWHPAGTGAPLTFYEQY
TRBV7-8,TRBJ1-1,ASSYRTGRNTEAF
TRBV6-5,TRBJ1-2,ASSYDRAPYGYT
TRBV11-3,TRBJ2-1,ASSLNLYNEQF
TRBV29-1,TRBJ2-5,SVVCGSIGGQETQY
TRBV7-3,TRBJ2-3,ASSLGGVQTDTQY
TRBV15,TRBJ1-3,ATSVGGRSTAHTGNTIY
TRBV29-1,TRBJ1-1,SVERGMNTEAF
TRBV19,TRBJ2-5,ASSIHGETQY
TRBV6-5,TRBJ1-4,ASSYGRYQRNEKLF
TRBV19,TRBJ2-5,ASSISSSRGETQY
TRBV27,TRBJ2-1,ASRVTSGPYREQF
TRBV5-4,TRBJ2-5,ASKLAGPIEETQY
TRBV29-1,TRBJ1-2,SVEGDRDGYT
TRBV5-1,TRBJ2-5,ASSVGQGRSGEGTQY
TRBV13,TRBJ2-7,ASSLYSSYEQY
TRBV2,TRBJ2-1,ASRDFSYNEQF
TRBV5-6,TRBJ2-3,ASSLYGVHDTQY
TRBV2,TRBJ2-3,ASSVGDIDTQY